Following are 23 T cell receptor beta chains from one sample sequenced in a study of blood T cells in healthy people across ages (dated by TCRdb to 2013 to 2016). The library came from 5' RACE. The data were produced on an Illumina HiSeq 2500. A second PCR of about 6 to 11 cycles was performed with a sample-barcoded 5' primer and a J-beta primer mix. TCRdb took the public reads, trimmed them with fastp at Q25, ran MiXCR for clone calling and kept in-frame beta chains. Rows are combined by CDR3 protein, so each entry shows the most common genes and DNA. This sample gives some 550,000 distinct CDR3 sequences in total; 47% of them show up just once. The ten largest clones represent roughly 24% of the sample. The sequencing input was blood. The receptor set was obtained from a man aged 80 or over in good health.

The genes are TRBV7-2 and TRBJ2-7; D is possibly TRBD2 (5 bases). This CDR3 region has 14 residues. The V end lost 5 bases, the J end lost 6 bases, and 17 bases lay between the germline ends. The germline gives CDR1 SGHTA, CDR2 FQGNSA. The CDR3 is CASSRVGSEGEQYF. As DNA, the CDR3 is TGTGCCAGCAGCCGAGTAGGTAGCGAGGGCGAGCAGTACTTC.

The rearrangement joins TRBV10-3 to TRBJ1-1; D is undetermined. Trimming cost V 8 bases and J 3 bases, with 13 bases left between them. Per germline, CDR1 ENHRY and CDR2 SYGVKD. The CDR3 extends over 13 amino acids. This CDR3 reads CAIRTHMDTEAFF. The CDR3 nucleotides are TGTGCCATCCGAACCCATATGGACACTGAAGCTTTCTTT.

V gene TRBV5-1 combines with J gene TRBJ2-3; D could derive from TRBD1 or TRBD2 (5 bases each). Trimming cost V 0 bases and J 4 bases, with 15 bases left between them. Germline V gene sequence: CDR1 SGHRS, CDR2 YFSETQ. The CDR3 totals 16 residues. The CDR3 DNA follows: TGCGCCAGCAGCTTGGGGTGGGACGCCTACCCAGATACGCAGTATTTT. Translated: CASSLGWDAYPDTQYF.

Concerning this clonotype: A single base separates this from a much larger clone, so it may be a read error. The chain is built from TRBV6-6 and TRBJ2-3; 9 nucleotides agree with TRBD2. This CDR3 contains 15 residues. The germline gives CDR1 MNHNY, CDR2 SVGAGI (reference sequence). Unmatched junction bases numbered 10, after V lost 8 bases and J lost 4 bases. CDR3 in DNA: TGTGCCAGCGGTGACGGTAGCGGGAGAGCAGATACGCAGTATTTT. Amino acids: CASGDGSGRADTQYF.

This clonotype was picked up a small number of times. The chain uses TRBV7-9 and TRBJ1-5, with D uncertain. This CDR3 comprises 12 residues. Germline CDR1 SEHNR, CDR2 FQNEAQ (reference sequence). V shed 0 bases and J shed 6 bases, with 3 bases lying between them. In DNA, the CDR3 is TGTGCCAGCAGCTTAGCTAGTCAGCCCCAGCATTTT. It codes for CASSLASQPQHF.

The chain recombines TRBV5-6 with TRBJ1-2; no clear D. Germline V gene lookup returns CDR1 SGHDT and CDR2 YYEEEE. V shed 6 bases and J shed 3 bases, with 15 bases lying between them. The CDR3 sequence is 14 residues long. The CDR3: CASNFGSSDYGYTF. The DNA of the CDR3 is TGTGCCAGCAACTTTGGGAGTTCCGACTATGGCTACACCTTC.

This chain links TRBV6-1 with TRBJ1-1; the D is unclear. The CDR3 spans 13 residues. The V and J ends lost 8 bases and 4 bases respectively, with 14 bases between them. Looked up from germline, CDR1 is MNHNS and CDR2 is SASEGT. CDR3 bases: TGTGCCAGCGGATCGACGGCGAGCACTGAAGCTTTCTTT. It translates to CASGSTASTEAFF.

This clonotype has a handful of counts. J is TRBJ2-1 and V is TRBV20-1; 13 bases line up with TRBD2. Trimming cost V 4 bases and J 7 bases; bases outside gene matches: 10. Germline V gives CDR1 DFQATT, CDR2 SNEGSKA (reference sequence). The CDR3 length is 16 residues. The CDR3, as DNA: TGCAGTGCTATCTTACTCGGACTAGCGGGGGCGAATGAGCAGTTCTTC. It is translated as CSAILLGLAGANEQFF.

The CDR3 reads CASSQDWEGEQFF. In DNA form, the CDR3 reads TGTGCCAGCTCACAGGACTGGGAGGGTGAGCAGTTCTTC. The V gene is TRBV18, the J gene TRBJ2-1, with TRBD2 identical over 7 bases. CDR3 length: 13 residues. CDR1 is KGHSH, CDR2 LQKENI, per germline. Trimming took 4 bases from V and 9 from J; bases not matched to a gene: 6.

The table lists this clonotype with a few counts. This rearrangement joins TRBV7-2 to TRBJ2-3; 13 nucleotides match TRBD2. Germline loops: CDR1 SGHTA, CDR2 FQGNSA. The CDR3 spans 16 residues. With 5 bases clipped from V and 5 bases from J, the junction kept 7 bases outside the gene matches. CDR3: CASSPIGTSGKDTQYF. Written as DNA, the CDR3 is TGTGCCAGCAGCCCGATCGGGACTAGCGGGAAAGATACGCAGTATTTT.

V is TRBV6-5 and J is TRBJ2-7; the D is unclear. The V and J ends lost 9 bases and 2 bases respectively, with 20 bases between them. Germline loops: CDR1 MNHEY, CDR2 SVGAGI. The CDR3 is 15 amino acids. CDR3 sequence (DNA): TGTGCCAGTTCCCCCTCGCAGGCTAGGGCCTACGAGCAGTACTTC. Its protein product is CASSPSQARAYEQYF.

The rearrangement uses TRBV4-1 and TRBJ2-2; 9 bases match TRBD2. V was pared by 0 bases and J by 2 bases, with 13 bases of the junction left unmatched. CDR1 and CDR2 from the germline V gene are MGHRA and YSYEKL. This CDR3 spans 20 amino acids. The CDR3: CASSQDYPSIAGVNTGELFF. For the CDR3, the DNA is TGCGCCAGCAGCCAAGATTATCCGTCCATAGCGGGAGTAAACACCGGGGAGCTGTTTTTT.

The genes are TRBV27 and TRBJ1-2; 9 bases line up with TRBD1. The CDR3 spans 16 residues. V lost 5 bases to trimming and J lost 2 bases; unmatched junction nucleotides: 9. Germline V CDR1 and CDR2: MNHEY, SMNVEV (reference sequence). The CDR3 DNA is TGTGCCAGCAGTCAAACCTGGGACAGGGTAAACTATGGCTACACCTTC. Amino acids: CASSQTWDRVNYGYTF.

As concerns this clonotype: It may be a read error: a sequence one base away is much more abundant. The chain uses TRBV25-1 and TRBJ2-3; possibly TRBD1 for D (5 bases). The CDR3 sequence is 11 residues long. CDR1 is MGHDK and CDR2 is SYGVNS in the germline V gene. V shed 7 bases and J shed 6 bases, with 8 bases lying between them. The CDR3 protein is CASTPGDTQYF. The CDR3 DNA sequence: TGTGCCAGCACCCCAGGGGATACGCAGTATTTT.

This clonotype showed up just a few times. J is TRBJ2-1 and V is TRBV29-1, with 9 bases that match TRBD1. Germline CDR1 reads SQVTM; CDR2 reads ANQGSEA. With 7 bases clipped from V and 2 bases from J, the junction kept 6 bases outside the gene matches. The CDR3 runs to 14 residues. The CDR3 sequence: CSGTGASAYNEQFF. The CDR3 DNA sequence: TGCAGCGGGACAGGGGCGAGCGCCTACAATGAGCAGTTCTTC.

This clonotype was picked up a small number of times. The rearrangement uses TRBV9 and TRBJ2-7, with D possibly TRBD1 on 6 matching bases. Germline values: CDR1 SGDLS, CDR2 YYNGEE. V was pared by 0 bases and J by 3 bases, with 16 bases between. CDR3 length: 16 residues. CDR3 bases: TGTGCCAGCAGCGTAGGAGAGGCAGGGGAAATCTACGAGCAGTACTTC. Protein product: CASSVGEAGEIYEQYF.

This clonotype showed up just once. The chain links TRBV3-1 to TRBJ2-3; 7 bases are shared with TRBD1. Germline values: CDR1 LGHDT, CDR2 YNNKEL (reference sequence). The CDR3 spans 17 residues. The V gene end was trimmed by 0 bases and the J gene end by 5 bases; junction bases not matched to a gene: 11. CDR3 loop: CASSQDRSGQWGDTQYF. The CDR3 nucleotides are TGTGCCAGCAGCCAAGATCGATCGGGACAGTGGGGAGATACGCAGTATTTT.

In its sample, this clonotype was seen many times. This rearrangement joins TRBV6-5 to TRBJ2-7, with D hard to call. Trimming removed 4 bases from V and 3 bases from J, with 10 bases in between. Germline CDR1 reads MNHEY; CDR2 reads SVGAGI. The CDR3 extends over 13 amino acids. The CDR3 DNA reads TGTGCCAGCAGTTTAGGGTCCCTCTACGAGCAGTACTTC. This encodes CASSLGSLYEQYF.

The rearrangement uses TRBV27 and TRBJ1-1, with 8 bases aligning to TRBD1. The germline V gene encodes CDR1 MNHEY and CDR2 SMNVEV (reference sequence). V was pared by 3 bases and J by 4 bases, with 10 bases of the junction left unmatched. This CDR3 is 16 amino acids long. As DNA, the CDR3 is TGTGCCAGCAGTTTGGGGCAGGGGGCGGGGAGCACTGAAGCTTTCTTT. Protein sequence: CASSLGQGAGSTEAFF.

In this sample, this clonotype turned up once. A much larger clone differs by one base, so this may be a read error. J is TRBJ1-1 and V is TRBV6-5, with a tentative D call TRBD1 (5 bases). This CDR3 comprises 13 residues. Germline lookup yields CDR1 MNHEY and CDR2 SVGAGI. Trimming took 2 bases from V and 3 from J, leaving 7 bases between them. The DNA of the CDR3 is TGTGCCAGCAGTTACGGCAGGGACACTGAAGCTTTCTTT. Translation: CASSYGRDTEAFF.

Remarks on this clonotype: This may stem from a read error, because a much larger clone lies one nucleotide away. The CDR3 here is CAWTGIGGYTF. The CDR3 DNA follows: TGTGCCTGGACAGGGATTGGTGGCTACACCTTC. The chain combines TRBV30 with TRBJ1-2; D might be TRBD1 (5 bases). The V gene's germline CDR1 is GTSNPN and CDR2 SVGIG (reference sequence). With 4 bases removed from V and 7 bases from J, the gap between germline ends came to 10 bases. The CDR3 totals 11 residues. Full variable domain (remainder filled in from reference TRBV30 and TRBJ1-2): SQTIHQWPATLVQPVGSPLSLECTVEGTSNPNLYWYRQAAGRGLQLLFYSVGIGQISSEVPQNLSASRPQDRQFILSSKKLLLSDSGFYLCAWTGIGGYTFGSGTRLTVV.

This clonotype was counted at least ten times. CDR3 loop: CASRSLSSYEQYF. Here the CDR3 DNA reads TGTGCCAGCAGGTCGTTGAGCTCCTACGAGCAGTACTTC. The chain uses TRBV12-3 or TRBV12-4 and TRBJ2-7; no firm D call. Trimming took off 6 bases at V and 0 bases at J, with 9 bases between the two ends. CDR3 length: 13 amino acids.

There are a few counts of this clonotype. This sequence joins TRBV5-1 and TRBJ2-5, with D possibly being TRBD2 (5 bases). With 0 bases removed from V and 4 bases from J, the gap between germline ends came to 10 bases. Germline assignment: CDR1 SGHRS and CDR2 YFSETQ. The CDR3 is 14 amino acids. The CDR3 nucleotides read TGCGCCAGCAGCTTGGAAGGGCGGGCAGAGACCCAGTACTTC. Translating it yields CASSLEGRAETQYF. Using reference TRBV5-1 and TRBJ2-5 for the parts outside the CDR3, the full variable domain is KAGVTQTPRYLIKTRGQQVTLSCSPISGHRSVSWYQQTPGQGLQFLFEYFSETQRNKGNFPGRFSGRQFSNSRSEMNVSTLELGDSALYLCASSLEGRAETQYFGPGTRLLVL.